Sequencing of this TCR beta chain was carried out in a study of technical replicates of blood from a handful of donors. Assay: immunoSEQ multiplex PCR; the TCRdb copy retains only in-frame clones and omits some. Here the sample spans over 50,000 clones, approximately 83% being singletons. Sample: PBMCs. The TCR comes from a human donor in good health. Some clones in this sample may be carry-over from other donors' samples.

CDR3 protein: CASSRGGGLNTEAFF. CDR3 DNA: TGTGCCAGCAGTCGAGGGGGGGGGCTGAACACTGAAGCTTTCTTT. The chain employs TRBV6-1 and TRBJ1-1; D possibly corresponds to TRBD1 (6 bases). The CDR3 covers 15 residues. CDR1 MNHNS and CDR2 SASEGT come from the germline V gene. V lost 5 bases and J lost 0, with 13 bases in between.